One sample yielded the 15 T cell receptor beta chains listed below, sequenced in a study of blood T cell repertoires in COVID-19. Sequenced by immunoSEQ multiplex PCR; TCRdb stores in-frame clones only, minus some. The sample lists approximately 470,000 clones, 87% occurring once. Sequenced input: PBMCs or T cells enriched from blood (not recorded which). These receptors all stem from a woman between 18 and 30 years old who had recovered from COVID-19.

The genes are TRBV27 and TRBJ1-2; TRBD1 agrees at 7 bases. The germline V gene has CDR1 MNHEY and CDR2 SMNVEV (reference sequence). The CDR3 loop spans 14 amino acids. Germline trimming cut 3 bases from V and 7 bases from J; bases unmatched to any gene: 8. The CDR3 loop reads CASSFRQGRGGYTF. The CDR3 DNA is TGTGCCAGCAGTTTTCGACAGGGTCGCGGTGGCTACACCTTC.

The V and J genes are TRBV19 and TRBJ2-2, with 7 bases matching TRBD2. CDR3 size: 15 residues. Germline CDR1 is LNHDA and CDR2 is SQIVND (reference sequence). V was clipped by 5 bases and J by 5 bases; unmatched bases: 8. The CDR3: CASSSLAEITGELFF. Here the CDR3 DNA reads TGTGCCAGTAGTTCTCTAGCGGAAATAACCGGGGAGCTGTTTTTT.

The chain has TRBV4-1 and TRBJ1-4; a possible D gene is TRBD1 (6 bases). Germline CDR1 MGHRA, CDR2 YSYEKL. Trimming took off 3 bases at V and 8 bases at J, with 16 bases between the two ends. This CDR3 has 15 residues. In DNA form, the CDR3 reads TGCGCCAGCAGCCAGAAACAGGGAATCGTCGAAAAACTGTTTTTT. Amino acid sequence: CASSQKQGIVEKLFF.

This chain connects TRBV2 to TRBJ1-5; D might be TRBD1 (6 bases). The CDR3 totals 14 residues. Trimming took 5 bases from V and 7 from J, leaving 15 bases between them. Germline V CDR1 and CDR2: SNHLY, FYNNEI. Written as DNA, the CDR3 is TGTGCCAGCAGTATATCGGACAGTAAACAGCCCCAGCATTTT. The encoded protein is CASSISDSKQPQHF.

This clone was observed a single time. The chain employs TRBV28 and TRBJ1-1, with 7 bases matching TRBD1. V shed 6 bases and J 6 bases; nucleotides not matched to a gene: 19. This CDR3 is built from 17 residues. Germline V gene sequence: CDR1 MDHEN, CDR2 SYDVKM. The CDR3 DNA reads TGTGCCAGCAGCCCGGGAAACAGGGGTTATGGGGTAGCTGAAGCTTTCTTT. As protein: CASSPGNRGYGVAEAFF. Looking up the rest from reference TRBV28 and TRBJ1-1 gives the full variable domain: DVKVTQSSRYLVKRTGEKVFLECVQDMDHENMFWYRQDPGLGLRLIYFSYDVKMKEKGDIPEGYSVSREKKERFSLILESASTNQTSMYLCASSPGNRGYGVAEAFFGQGTRLTVV.

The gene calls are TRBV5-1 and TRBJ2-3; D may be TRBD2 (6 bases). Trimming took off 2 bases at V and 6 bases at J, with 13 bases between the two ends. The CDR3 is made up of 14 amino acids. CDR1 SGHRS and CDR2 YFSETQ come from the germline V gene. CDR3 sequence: CASSFGGARDTQYF. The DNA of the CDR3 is TGCGCCAGCAGCTTCGGCGGGGCAAGGGATACGCAGTATTTT.

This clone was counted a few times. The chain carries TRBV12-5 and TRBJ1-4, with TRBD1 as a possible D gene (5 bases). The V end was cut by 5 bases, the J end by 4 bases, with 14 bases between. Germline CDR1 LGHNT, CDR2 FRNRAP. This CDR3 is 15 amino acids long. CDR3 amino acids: CASGTSTEGNEKLFF. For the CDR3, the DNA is TGTGCTAGTGGTACATCGACAGAAGGTAATGAAAAACTGTTTTTT.

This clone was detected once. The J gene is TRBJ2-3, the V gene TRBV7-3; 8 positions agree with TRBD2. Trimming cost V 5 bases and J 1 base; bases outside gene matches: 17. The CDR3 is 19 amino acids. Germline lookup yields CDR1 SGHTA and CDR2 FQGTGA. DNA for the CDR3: TGTGCCAGCAGCCCGCGGGCCAGCGGGGGCGCCGAGGGCACAGATACGCAGTATTTT. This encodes CASSPRASGGAEGTDTQYF.

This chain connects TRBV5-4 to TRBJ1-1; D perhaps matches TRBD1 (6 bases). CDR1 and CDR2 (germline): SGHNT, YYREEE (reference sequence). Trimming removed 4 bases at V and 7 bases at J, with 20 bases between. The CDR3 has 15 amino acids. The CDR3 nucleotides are TGTGCCAGCAGCCCGGGACACCCCTCCGAGGGTGAAGCTTTCTTT. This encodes CASSPGHPSEGEAFF.

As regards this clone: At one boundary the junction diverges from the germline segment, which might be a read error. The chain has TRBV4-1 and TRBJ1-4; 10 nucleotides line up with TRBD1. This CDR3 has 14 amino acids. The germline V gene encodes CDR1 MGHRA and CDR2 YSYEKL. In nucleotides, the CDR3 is TGCGCCAGCAGCCAAGTGGTTTCCGGGACAGGGGTAAGGTTT. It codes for CASSQVVSGTGVRF.

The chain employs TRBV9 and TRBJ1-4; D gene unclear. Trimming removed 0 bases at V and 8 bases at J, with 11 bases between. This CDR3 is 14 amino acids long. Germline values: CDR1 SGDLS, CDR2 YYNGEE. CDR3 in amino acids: CASSVDRSGEKLFF. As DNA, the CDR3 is TGTGCCAGCAGCGTAGATAGGTCGGGGGAAAAACTGTTTTTT.

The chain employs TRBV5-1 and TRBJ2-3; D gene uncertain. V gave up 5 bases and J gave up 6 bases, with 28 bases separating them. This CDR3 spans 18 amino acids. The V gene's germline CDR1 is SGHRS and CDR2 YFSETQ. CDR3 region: CASSPEPTAIIARDTQYF. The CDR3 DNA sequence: TGCGCCAGCAGTCCCGAACCTACAGCCATCATCGCTCGCGATACGCAGTATTTT.

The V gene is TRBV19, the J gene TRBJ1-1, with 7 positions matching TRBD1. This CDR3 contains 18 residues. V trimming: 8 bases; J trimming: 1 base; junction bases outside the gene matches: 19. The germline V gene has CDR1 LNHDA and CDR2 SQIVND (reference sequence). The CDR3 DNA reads TGTGCCAGTGCGGGACAGATGAGTGACTACGCGGGGAACACTGAAGCTTTCTTT. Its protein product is CASAGQMSDYAGNTEAFF.

In nucleotides, the CDR3 is TGCAGCGTCGACCTACAGGGGGCAGGCGGGGAGCTGTTTTTT. This gives the protein CSVDLQGAGGELFF. The chain couples TRBV29-1 to TRBJ2-2; 9 bases line up with TRBD1. The ends lost 6 bases at V and 7 bases at J; junction bases unmatched: 9. CDR3 length: 14 residues. Germline V CDR1 and CDR2: SQVTM, ANQGSEA.

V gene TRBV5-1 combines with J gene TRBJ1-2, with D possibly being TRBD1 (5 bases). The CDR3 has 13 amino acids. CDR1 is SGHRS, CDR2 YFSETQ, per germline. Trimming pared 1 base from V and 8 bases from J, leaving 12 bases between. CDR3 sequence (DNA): TGCGCCAGCAGCTTGTCCCGGGACTCCGGCTACACCTTC. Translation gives CASSLSRDSGYTF.